The present entry profiles one T cell receptor (beta chain) with its context. Its specific antigen is unknown. Base qualities are not provided; no much larger clone lies one nucleotide away. Whole blood was collected in K2EDTA tubes by collaborating institutions according to the institutions' own protocols. For TCRbeta analysis, collaborator samples were shipped as frozen whole blood, as isolated PBMCs, or as DNA extracted from either sample type. TCRbeta CDR3 regions were amplified from genomic DNA using the immunoSEQ Assay, a bias-controlled multiplex PCR. On the study's bioinformatics: The number of nucleated cells in each sample was estimated by amplification of reference gene primers within the assay. To quantify the absolute abundance of each unique TCRbeta CDR3 rearrangement, sequence reads were collapsed and filtered. Productive Simpson clonality was computed per sample as the square root of Simpson's diversity index over productive rearrangements. The source is immuneACCESS, and TCRdb retained only in-frame sequences with V and J called. Part of the clones is not carried over; for the studies checked, unresolved V genes explain less than half of this, and the remainder is unexplained. Clone size and V and J calls were adopted from that table, with D and trimming inferred from the DNA. For this sample the table gives around 97,000 clones, of which 84% were detected only once. Roughly 13% of the sample is taken by the ten largest.

The germline V end is reduced by 5 bases and the J end by 9 bases; junction bases left unmatched: 2. CDR1 is given as MDHEN and CDR2 as SYDVKM, both from the germline V gene. The CDR3 starts with the cysteine, ends with the phenylalanine, and has 13 residues. This entry keeps only the CDR3 DNA: 39 bases, framed from base 1. This sample is part of a study of blood T cell repertoires in COVID-19 (dated by TCRdb to the early 2020s). Study-wide context: Samples from collaborators originated in the United States, Italy and Spain and spanned both the acute and convalescent phases of COVID-19. A de-identified subject ID, COVID-19 status, age in years and sex were almost always included in the sample metadata. Subjects who had been exposed to COVID-19, were actively infected with it, or had recovered from it provided the deeply sampled blood TCRbeta repertoires that made up the dataset. Samples came from the ongoing ImmuneRACE study (first 160 participants) plus 1,254 subjects from 6 global collaborators. The prospective study material was composed of cDNA or gDNA derived from T cells, B-cell-depleted T cells, or PBMCs. A freely available public database, intended as a resource for researchers studying the immune response to SARS-CoV-2, is where the repertoires were released. Where available, HLA class I and class II types were obtained from metadata supplied by the sample provider rather than from assay-based typing.

Study-wide findings and limitations: How much clinical and demographic metadata was included differed by source and by participant, and the metadata was provided uncurated.

The TCR sequence derives from a human donor in a cohort sampled during active or convalescent COVID-19. The specimen was peripheral blood. This sequence uses TRBV28 and TRBJ1-6, with 9 bases aligning to TRBD1. The CDR3 region reads CASSHRGPSPLHF. Here is the DNA: TGTGCCAGCAGTCACAGGGGGCCTTCACCCCTCCACTTT.